The sequence of this T cell receptor (beta chain) was determined in a study of identifying expanded T cells in peripheral blood. This CDR3 is built from 15 residues. V lost 1 base to trimming and J lost 7 bases, with 13 bases between them. CDR1 and CDR2 from the germline V gene are LGHNT and FRNRAP. Method: immunoSEQ multiplex PCR; TCRdb's copy keeps in-frame clones and lacks some. The table has 100,000 or so clones, around nine tenths seen once. V gene TRBV12-5 combines with J gene TRBJ2-2; no reliable D call. The clonotype comes from a person aged 18 to 70 in good health. Sample: blood. As DNA, the CDR3 is TGTGCTAGTGGTTTGGGGTCCCCCGAGAGCGGGGAGCTGTTTTTT. It codes for CASGLGSPESGELFF.